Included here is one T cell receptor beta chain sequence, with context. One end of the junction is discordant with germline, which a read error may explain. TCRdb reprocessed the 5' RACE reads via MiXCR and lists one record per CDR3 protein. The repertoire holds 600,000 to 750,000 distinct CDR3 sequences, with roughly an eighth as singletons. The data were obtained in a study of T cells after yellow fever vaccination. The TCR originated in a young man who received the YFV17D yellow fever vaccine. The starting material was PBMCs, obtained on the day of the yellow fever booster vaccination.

The DNA of the CDR3 is TGTGCCAGCGCCGCCTTTGGGACAGGGGATTTT. This codes for CASAAFGTGDF. The chain combines TRBV7-9 with TRBJ1-3, with 10 bases that match TRBD1. Germline V lookup: CDR1 SEHNR, CDR2 FQNEAQ (reference sequence). The CDR3 has 11 amino acids.